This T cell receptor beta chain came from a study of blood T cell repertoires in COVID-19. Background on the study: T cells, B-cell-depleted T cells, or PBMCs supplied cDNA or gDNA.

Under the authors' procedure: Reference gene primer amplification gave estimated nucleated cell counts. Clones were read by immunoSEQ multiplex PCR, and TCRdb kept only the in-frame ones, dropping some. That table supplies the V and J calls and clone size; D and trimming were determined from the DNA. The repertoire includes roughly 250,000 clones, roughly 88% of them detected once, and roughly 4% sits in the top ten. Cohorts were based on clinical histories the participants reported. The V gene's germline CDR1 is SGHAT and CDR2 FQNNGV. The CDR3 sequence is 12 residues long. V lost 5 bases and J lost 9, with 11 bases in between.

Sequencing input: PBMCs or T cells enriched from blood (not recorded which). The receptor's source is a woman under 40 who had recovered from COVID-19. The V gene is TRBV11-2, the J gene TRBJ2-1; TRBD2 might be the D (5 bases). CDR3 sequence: CASSLAFFEQFF. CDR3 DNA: TGTGCCAGCAGCCTAGCATTTTTTGAGCAGTTCTTC. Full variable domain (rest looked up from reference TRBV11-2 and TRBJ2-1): EAGVAQSPRYKIIEKRQSVAFWCNPISGHATLYWYQQILGQGPKLLIQFQNNGVVDDSQLPKDRFSAERLKGVDSTLKIQPAKLEDSAVYLCASSLAFFEQFFGPGTRLTVL.